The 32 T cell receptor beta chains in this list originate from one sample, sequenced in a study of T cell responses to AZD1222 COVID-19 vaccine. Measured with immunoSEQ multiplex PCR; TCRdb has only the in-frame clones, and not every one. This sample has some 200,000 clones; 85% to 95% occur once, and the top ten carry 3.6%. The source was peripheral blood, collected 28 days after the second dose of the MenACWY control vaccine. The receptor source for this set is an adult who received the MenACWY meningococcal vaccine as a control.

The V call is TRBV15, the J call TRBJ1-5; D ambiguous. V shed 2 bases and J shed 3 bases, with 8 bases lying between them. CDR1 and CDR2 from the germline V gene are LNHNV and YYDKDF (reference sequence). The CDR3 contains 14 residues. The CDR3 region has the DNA TGTGCCACCAGCAGACCCGGCTACAATCAGCCCCAGCATTTT. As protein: CATSRPGYNQPQHF.

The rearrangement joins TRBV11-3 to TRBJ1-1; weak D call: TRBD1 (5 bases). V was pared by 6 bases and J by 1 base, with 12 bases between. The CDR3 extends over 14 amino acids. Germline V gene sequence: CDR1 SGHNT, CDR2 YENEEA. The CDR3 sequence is CASRLGQENTEAFF. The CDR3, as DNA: TGTGCCAGCAGATTGGGGCAGGAGAACACTGAAGCTTTCTTT.

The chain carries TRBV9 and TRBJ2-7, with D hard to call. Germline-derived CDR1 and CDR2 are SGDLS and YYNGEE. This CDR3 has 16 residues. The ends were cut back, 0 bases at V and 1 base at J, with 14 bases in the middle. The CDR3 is CASSVAASSQSYEQYF. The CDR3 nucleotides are TGTGCCAGCAGCGTAGCCGCCTCATCCCAATCCTACGAGCAGTACTTC.

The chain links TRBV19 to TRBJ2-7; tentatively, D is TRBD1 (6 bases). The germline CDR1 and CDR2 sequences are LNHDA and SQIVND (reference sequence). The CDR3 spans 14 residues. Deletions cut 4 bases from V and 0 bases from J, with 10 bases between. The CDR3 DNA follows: TGTGCCAGTAGTACCCAGGGGAGCTCCTACGAGCAGTACTTC. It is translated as CASSTQGSSYEQYF.

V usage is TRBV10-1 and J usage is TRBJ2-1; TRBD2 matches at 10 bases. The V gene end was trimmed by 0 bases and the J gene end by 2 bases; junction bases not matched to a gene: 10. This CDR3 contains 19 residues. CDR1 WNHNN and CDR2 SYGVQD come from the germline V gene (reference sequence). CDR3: CASSESRLAGVGAYNEQFF. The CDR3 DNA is TGCGCCAGCAGTGAGTCGAGGCTAGCGGGAGTAGGGGCCTACAATGAGCAGTTCTTC.

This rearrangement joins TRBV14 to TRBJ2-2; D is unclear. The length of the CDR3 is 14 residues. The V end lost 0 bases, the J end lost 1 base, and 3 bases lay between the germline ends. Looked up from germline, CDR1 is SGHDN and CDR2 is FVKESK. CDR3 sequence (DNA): TGTGCCAGCAGCCAAGATTGGAACACCGGGGAGCTGTTTTTT. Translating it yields CASSQDWNTGELFF.

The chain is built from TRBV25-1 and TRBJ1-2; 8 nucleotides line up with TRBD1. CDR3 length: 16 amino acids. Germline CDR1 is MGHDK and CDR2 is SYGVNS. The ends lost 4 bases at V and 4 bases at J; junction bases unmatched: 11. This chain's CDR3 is CASSAQTGELRYGYTF. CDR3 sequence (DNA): TGTGCCAGCAGTGCGCAGACAGGGGAGCTTCGCTATGGCTACACCTTC.

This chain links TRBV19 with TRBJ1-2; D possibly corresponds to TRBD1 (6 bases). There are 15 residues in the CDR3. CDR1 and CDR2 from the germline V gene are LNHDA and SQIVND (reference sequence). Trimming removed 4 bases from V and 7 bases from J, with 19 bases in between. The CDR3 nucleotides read TGTGCCAGTAGTACCGGGACACGGGCCTACGGTGGCTACACCTTC. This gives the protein CASSTGTRAYGGYTF.

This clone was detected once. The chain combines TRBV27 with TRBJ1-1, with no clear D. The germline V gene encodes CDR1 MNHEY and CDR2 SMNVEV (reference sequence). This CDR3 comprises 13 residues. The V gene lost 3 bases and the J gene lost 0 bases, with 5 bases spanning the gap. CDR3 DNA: TGTGCCAGCAGTTTGGGGATGAACACTGAAGCTTTCTTT. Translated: CASSLGMNTEAFF.

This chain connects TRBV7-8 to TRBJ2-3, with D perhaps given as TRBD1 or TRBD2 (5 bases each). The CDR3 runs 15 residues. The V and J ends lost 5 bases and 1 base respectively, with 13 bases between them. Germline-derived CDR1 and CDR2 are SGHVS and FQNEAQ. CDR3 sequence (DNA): TGTGCCAGCAGCCCGGGGACGTCAGGCACAGATACGCAGTATTTT. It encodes CASSPGTSGTDTQYF.

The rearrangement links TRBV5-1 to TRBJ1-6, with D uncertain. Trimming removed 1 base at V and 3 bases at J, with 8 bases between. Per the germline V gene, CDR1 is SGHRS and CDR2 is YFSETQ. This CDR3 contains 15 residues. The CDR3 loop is CASSLSLDYNSPLHF. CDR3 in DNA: TGCGCCAGCAGCTTGTCCCTCGACTATAATTCACCCCTCCACTTT.

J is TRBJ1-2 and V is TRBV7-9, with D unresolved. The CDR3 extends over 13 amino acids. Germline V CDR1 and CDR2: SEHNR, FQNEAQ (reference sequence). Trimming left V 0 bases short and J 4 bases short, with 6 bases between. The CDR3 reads CASSLATSYGYTF. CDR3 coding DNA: TGTGCCAGCAGCTTAGCGACGTCCTATGGCTACACCTTC.

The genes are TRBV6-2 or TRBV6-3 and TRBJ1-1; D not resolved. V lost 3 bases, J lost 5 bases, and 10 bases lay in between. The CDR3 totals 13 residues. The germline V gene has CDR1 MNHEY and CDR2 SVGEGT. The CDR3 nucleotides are TGTGCCAGCAGTTATTTTAGTGGGACTGAAGCTTTCTTT. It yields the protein CASSYFSGTEAFF.

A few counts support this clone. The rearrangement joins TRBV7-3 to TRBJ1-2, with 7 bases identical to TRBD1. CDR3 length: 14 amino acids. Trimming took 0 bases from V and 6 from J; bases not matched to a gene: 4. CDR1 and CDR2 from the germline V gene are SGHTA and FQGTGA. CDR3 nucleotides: TGTGCCAGCAGCTTAACCGGGACAGCTGATGGCTACACCTTC. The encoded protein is CASSLTGTADGYTF.

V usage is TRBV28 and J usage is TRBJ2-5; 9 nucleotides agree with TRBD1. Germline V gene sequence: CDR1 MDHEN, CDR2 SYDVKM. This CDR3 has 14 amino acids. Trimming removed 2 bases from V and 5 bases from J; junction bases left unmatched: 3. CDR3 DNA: TGTGCCAGCAGTTTACTCGACAGGGGGGAGACCCAGTACTTC. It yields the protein CASSLLDRGETQYF. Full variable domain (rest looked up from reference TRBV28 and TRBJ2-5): DVKVTQSSRYLVKRTGEKVFLECVQDMDHENMFWYRQDPGLGLRLIYFSYDVKMKEKGDIPEGYSVSREKKERFSLILESASTNQTSMYLCASSLLDRGETQYFGPGTRLLVL.

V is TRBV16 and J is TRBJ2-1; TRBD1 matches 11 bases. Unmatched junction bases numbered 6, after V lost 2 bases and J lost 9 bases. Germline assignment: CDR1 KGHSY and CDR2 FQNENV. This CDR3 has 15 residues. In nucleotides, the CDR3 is TGTGCCAGCAGCCAACCGGACAGGGGGCTTGGTGAGCAGTTCTTC. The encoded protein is CASSQPDRGLGEQFF.

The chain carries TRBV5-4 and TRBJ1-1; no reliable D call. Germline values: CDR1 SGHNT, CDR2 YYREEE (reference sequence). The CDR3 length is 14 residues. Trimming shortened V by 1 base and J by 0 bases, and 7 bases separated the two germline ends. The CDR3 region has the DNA TGTGCCAGCAGCTTGAGGGCCTTGAACACTGAAGCTTTCTTT. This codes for CASSLRALNTEAFF.

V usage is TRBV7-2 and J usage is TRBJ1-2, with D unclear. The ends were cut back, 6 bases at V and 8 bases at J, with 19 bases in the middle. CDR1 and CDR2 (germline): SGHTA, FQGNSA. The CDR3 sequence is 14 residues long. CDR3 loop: CASSLWREREGYTF. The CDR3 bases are TGTGCCAGCAGTCTATGGCGGGAGAGGGAGGGCTACACCTTC. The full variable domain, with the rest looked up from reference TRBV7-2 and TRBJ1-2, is GAGVSQSPSNKVTEKGKDVELRCDPISGHTALYWYRQSLGQGLEFLIYFQGNSAPDKSGLPSDRFSAERTGGSVSTLTIQRTQQEDSAVYLCASSLWREREGYTFGSGTRLTVV.

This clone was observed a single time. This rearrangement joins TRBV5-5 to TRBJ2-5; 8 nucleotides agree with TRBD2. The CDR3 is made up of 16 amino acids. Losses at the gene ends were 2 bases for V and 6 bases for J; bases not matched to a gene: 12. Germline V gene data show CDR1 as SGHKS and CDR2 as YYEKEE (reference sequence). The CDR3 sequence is CASSFEDWTSFQTQYF. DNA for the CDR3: TGTGCCAGCAGCTTCGAGGATTGGACTAGCTTTCAGACCCAGTACTTC.

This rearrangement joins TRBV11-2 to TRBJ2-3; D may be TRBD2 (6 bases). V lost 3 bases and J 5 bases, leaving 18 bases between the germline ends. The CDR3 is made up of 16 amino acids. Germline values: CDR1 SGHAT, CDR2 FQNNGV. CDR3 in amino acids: CASSFSSPAGRDTQYF. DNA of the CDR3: TGTGCCAGCAGCTTCAGTTCGCCGGCCGGGAGAGATACGCAGTATTTT.

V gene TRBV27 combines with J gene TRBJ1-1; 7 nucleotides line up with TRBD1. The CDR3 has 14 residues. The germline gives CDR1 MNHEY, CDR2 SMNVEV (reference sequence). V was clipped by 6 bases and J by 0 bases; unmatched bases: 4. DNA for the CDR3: TGTGCCAGCAGCCACAGGGGTGTGAACACTGAAGCTTTCTTT. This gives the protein CASSHRGVNTEAFF.

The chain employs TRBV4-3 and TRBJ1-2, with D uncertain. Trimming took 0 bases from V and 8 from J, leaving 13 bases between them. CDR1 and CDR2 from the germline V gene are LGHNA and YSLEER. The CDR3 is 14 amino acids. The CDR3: CASSQESGNWGYTF. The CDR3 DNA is TGCGCCAGCAGCCAAGAAAGCGGAAATTGGGGCTACACCTTC.

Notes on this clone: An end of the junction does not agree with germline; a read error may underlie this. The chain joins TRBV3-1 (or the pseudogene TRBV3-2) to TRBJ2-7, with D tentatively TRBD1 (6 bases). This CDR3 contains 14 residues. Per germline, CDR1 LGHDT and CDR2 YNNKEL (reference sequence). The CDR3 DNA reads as TGTGCCAACAGCCAAGTGTCTGGGGGCAACGAGCAGTACTTC. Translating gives CANSQVSGGNEQYF.

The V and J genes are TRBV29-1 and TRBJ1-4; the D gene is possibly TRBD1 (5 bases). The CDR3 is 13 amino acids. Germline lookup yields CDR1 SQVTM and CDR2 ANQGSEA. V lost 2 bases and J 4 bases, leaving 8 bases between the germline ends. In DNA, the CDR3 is TGCAGCGTTGAACGGGGGGGTAATGAAAAACTGTTTTTT. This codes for CSVERGGNEKLFF.

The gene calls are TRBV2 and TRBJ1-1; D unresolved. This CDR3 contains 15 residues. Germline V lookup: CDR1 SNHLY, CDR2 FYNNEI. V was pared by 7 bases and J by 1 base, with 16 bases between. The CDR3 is CASTPGSQRNTEAFF. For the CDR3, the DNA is TGTGCCAGCACCCCCGGGTCCCAGCGGAACACTGAAGCTTTCTTT.

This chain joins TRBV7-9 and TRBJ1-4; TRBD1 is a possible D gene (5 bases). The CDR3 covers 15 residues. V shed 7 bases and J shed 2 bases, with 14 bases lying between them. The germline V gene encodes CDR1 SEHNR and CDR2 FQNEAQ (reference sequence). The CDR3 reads CASKGQLPTNEKLFF. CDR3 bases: TGTGCCAGCAAGGGGCAACTCCCCACTAATGAAAAACTGTTTTTT. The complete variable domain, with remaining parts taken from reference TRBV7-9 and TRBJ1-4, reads DTGVSQNPRHKITKRGQNVTFRCDPISEHNRLYWYRQTLGQGPEFLTYFQNEAQLEKSRLLSDRFSAERPKGSFSTLEIQRTEQGDSAMYLCASKGQLPTNEKLFFGSGTQLSVL.

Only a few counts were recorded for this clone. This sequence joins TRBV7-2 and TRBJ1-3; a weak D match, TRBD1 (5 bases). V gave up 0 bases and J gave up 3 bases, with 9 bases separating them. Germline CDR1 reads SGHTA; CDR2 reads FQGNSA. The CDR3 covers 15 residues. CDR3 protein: CASSLAVRGGNTIYF. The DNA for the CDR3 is TGTGCCAGCAGCTTAGCGGTGAGGGGTGGAAACACCATATATTTT.

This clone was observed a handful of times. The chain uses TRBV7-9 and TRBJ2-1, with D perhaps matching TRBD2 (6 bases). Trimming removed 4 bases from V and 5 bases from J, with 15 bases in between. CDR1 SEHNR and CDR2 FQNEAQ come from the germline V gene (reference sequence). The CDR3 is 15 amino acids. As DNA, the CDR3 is TGTGCCAGCAGCTCAACAGGAGGGCTTAACAATGAGCAGTTCTTC. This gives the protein CASSSTGGLNNEQFF.

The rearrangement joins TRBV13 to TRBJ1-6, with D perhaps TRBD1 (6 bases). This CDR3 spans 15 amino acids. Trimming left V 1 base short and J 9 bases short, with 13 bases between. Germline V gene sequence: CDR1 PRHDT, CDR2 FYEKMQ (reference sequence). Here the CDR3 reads CASSLAAGVGSPLHF. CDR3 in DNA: TGTGCCAGCAGCTTAGCTGCAGGGGTGGGTTCACCCCTCCACTTT.

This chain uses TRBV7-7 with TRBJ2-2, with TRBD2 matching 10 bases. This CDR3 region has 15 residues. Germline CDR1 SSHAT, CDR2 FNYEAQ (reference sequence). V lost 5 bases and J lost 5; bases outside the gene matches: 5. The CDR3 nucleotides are TGTGCCAGCAGCCGGACTAGCGGAGAAACCGGGGAGCTGTTTTTT. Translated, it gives CASSRTSGETGELFF.

Here the CDR3 reads CASSLSTGRGYTF. The CDR3 nucleotides are TGTGCCAGCAGTTTATCGACAGGGCGGGGCTACACCTTC. The chain combines TRBV28 with TRBJ1-2, with 7 bases matching TRBD1. Losses at the gene ends were 1 base for V and 8 bases for J; bases not matched to a gene: 4. The CDR3 length is 13 residues. Germline V gene lookup returns CDR1 MDHEN and CDR2 SYDVKM.

In DNA, the CDR3 is TGTGCCAGCACGAGCCCCGGAGGACAGCCCCAGCATTTT. As protein: CASTSPGGQPQHF. The chain links TRBV12-3 or TRBV12-4 to TRBJ1-5; D call uncertain. With 7 bases removed from V and 7 bases from J, the gap between germline ends came to 14 bases. The CDR3 has 13 amino acids.